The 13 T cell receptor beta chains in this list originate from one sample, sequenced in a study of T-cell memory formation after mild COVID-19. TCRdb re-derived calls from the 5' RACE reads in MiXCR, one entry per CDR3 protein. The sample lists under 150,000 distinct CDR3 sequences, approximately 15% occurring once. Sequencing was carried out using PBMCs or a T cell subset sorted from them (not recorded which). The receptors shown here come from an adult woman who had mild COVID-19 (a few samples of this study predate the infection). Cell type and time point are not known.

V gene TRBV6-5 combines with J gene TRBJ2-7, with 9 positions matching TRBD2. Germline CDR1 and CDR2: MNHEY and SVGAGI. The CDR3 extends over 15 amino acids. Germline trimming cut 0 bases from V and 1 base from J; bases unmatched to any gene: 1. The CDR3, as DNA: TGTGCCAGCAGTTACTCGACTAGCGGTTCCTACGAGCAGTACTTC. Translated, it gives CASSYSTSGSYEQYF.

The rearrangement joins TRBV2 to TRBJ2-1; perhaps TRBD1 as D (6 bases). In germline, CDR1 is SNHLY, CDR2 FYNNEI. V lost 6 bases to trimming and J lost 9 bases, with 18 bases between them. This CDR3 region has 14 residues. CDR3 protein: CASRKDRWPGEQFF. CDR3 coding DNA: TGTGCCAGCAGGAAAGACAGGTGGCCGGGTGAGCAGTTCTTC.

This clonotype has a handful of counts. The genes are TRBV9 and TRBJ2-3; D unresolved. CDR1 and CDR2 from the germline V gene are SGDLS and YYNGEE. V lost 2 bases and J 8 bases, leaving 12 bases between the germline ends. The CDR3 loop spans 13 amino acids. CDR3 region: CASSVDGPGTQYF. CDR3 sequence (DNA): TGTGCCAGCAGCGTGGACGGTCCTGGTACGCAGTATTTT.

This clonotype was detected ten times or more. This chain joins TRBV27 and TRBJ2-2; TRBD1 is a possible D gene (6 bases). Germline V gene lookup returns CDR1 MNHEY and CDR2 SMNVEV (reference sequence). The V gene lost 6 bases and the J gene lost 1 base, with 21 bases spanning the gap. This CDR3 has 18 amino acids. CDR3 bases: TGTGCCAGCAGCAAAACCCTGATCGGACAGTTGAACACCGGGGAGCTGTTTTTT. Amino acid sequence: CASSKTLIGQLNTGELFF.

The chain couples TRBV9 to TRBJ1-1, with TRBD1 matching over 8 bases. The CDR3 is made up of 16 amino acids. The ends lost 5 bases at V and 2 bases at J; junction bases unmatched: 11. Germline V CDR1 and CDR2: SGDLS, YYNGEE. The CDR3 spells CASSPTGGRINTEAFF. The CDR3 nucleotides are TGTGCCAGCAGTCCAACAGGGGGACGGATAAACACTGAAGCTTTCTTT. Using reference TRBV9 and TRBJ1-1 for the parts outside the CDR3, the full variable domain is DSGVTQTPKHLITATGQRVTLRCSPRSGDLSVYWYQQSLDQGLQFLIQYYNGEERAKGNILERFSAQQFPDLHSELNLSSLELGDSALYFCASSPTGGRINTEAFFGQGTRLTVV.

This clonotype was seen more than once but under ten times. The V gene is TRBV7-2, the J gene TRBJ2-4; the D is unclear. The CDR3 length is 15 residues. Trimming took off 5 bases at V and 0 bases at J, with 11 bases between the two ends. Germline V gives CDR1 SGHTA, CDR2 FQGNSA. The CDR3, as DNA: TGTGCCAGCAGCCCGGACGGAATAGCCAAAAACATTCAGTACTTC. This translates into CASSPDGIAKNIQYF.

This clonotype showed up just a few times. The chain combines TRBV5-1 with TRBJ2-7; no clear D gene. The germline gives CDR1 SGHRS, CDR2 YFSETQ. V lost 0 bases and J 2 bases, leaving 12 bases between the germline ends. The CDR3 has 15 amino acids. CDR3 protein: CASSLGLSGAYEQYF. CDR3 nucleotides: TGCGCCAGCAGCTTGGGGTTATCAGGAGCCTACGAGCAGTACTTC.

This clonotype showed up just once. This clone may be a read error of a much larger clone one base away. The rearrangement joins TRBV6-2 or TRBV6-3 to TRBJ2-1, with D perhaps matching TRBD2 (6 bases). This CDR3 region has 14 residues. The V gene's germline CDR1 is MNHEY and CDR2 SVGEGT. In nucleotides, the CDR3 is TGTGCCAGCAGGTACTCGGGGAGCGGGAATGAGCAGTTCTTC. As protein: CASRYSGSGNEQFF.

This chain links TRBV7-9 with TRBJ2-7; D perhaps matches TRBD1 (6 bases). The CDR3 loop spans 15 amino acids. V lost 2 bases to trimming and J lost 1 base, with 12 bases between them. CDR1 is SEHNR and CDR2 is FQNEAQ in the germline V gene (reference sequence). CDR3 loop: CASSLFGTTSYEQYF. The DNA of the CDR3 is TGTGCCAGCAGCTTATTCGGGACAACTTCCTACGAGCAGTACTTC.

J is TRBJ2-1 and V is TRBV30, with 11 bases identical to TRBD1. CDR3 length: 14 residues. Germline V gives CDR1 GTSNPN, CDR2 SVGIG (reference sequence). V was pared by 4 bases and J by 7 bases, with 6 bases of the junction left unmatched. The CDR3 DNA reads TGTGCCTGGAATGACGGGACAGGGGGAAATGAGCAGTTCTTC. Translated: CAWNDGTGGNEQFF.

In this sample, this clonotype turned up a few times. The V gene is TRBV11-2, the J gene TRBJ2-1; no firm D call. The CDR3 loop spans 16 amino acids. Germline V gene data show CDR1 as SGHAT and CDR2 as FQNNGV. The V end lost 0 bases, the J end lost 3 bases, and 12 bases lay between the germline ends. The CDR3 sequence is CASSLDQVGFYNEQFF. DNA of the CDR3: TGTGCCAGCAGCTTAGATCAGGTGGGATTCTACAATGAGCAGTTCTTC.

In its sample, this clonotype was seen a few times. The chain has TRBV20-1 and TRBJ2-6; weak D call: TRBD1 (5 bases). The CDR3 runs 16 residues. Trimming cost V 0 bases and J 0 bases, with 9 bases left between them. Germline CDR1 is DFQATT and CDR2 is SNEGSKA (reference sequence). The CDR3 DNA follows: TGCAGTGCTAGAGATAGGGGAAGCTCTGGGGCCAACGTCCTGACTTTC. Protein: CSARDRGSSGANVLTF.

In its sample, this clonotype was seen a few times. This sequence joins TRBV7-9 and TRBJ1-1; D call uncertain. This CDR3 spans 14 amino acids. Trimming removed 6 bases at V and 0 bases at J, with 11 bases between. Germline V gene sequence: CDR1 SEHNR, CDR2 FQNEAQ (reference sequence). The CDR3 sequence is CASRAKGMNTEAFF. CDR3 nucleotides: TGTGCCAGCAGGGCCAAGGGCATGAACACTGAAGCTTTCTTT.